These 11 T cell receptor beta chains originate from one sample sequenced in a study of blood T cell repertoires in COVID-19. Clones were read by immunoSEQ multiplex PCR, and TCRdb kept only the in-frame ones, dropping some. The sample has around 200,000 clones; 75% to 85% are singletons. Sequenced sample: peripheral blood. The source is a woman in her thirties with COVID-19, enrolled during active disease.

The chain links TRBV25-1 to TRBJ1-3; tentative D call: TRBD1 (5 bases). The CDR3 runs 14 residues. CDR1 MGHDK and CDR2 SYGVNS come from the germline V gene. V lost 3 bases and J 0 bases, leaving 6 bases between the germline ends. Here the CDR3 reads CASSDTGSGNTIYF. DNA for the CDR3: TGTGCCAGCAGTGACACAGGCTCTGGAAACACCATATATTTT.

This clone was counted a single time. The rearrangement links TRBV5-4 to TRBJ1-3, with 9 bases aligning to TRBD1. CDR3 length: 13 residues. CDR1 and CDR2 (germline): SGHNT, YYREEE (reference sequence). J was trimmed by 9 bases and V by 5 bases; bases with no gene match: 6. The CDR3 protein is CASRRQGERTIYF. The CDR3 DNA follows: TGTGCCAGCAGGCGACAGGGGGAACGCACCATATATTTT.

This clone has a handful of counts. The V and J genes are TRBV27 and TRBJ2-1; 7 positions agree with TRBD2. V lost 4 bases and J lost 2; bases outside the gene matches: 2. The CDR3 covers 14 residues. Germline V lookup: CDR1 MNHEY, CDR2 SMNVEV (reference sequence). DNA of the CDR3: TGTGCCAGCAGTTCTAGCGGCCCCTACAATGAGCAGTTCTTC. This gives the protein CASSSSGPYNEQFF.

J is TRBJ2-7 and V is TRBV9, with D maybe TRBD1 (6 bases). Deletions cut 3 bases from V and 0 bases from J, with 13 bases between. CDR3 length equals 15 residues. Germline CDR1 is SGDLS and CDR2 is YYNGEE. In DNA, the CDR3 is TGTGCCAGCAGCGAGGGGGACCGGAGCTCCTACGAGCAGTACTTC. Residues: CASSEGDRSSYEQYF.

On this clone itself: The sample has other DNA sequences that encode this CDR3 too. The V gene is TRBV9, the J gene TRBJ2-5, with D maybe TRBD1 (6 bases). Germline V gives CDR1 SGDLS, CDR2 YYNGEE. CDR3 length equals 14 residues. Trimming stripped 2 bases from V and 2 bases from J, with 10 bases between. The CDR3 loop is CASSVQGNQETQYF. CDR3 DNA: TGTGCCAGCAGCGTTCAGGGGAATCAAGAGACCCAGTACTTC.

The chain combines TRBV9 with TRBJ1-1; D is ambiguous. The germline gives CDR1 SGDLS, CDR2 YYNGEE. There are 15 residues in the CDR3. V was clipped by 0 bases and J by 1 base, with 10 bases between them. Written as DNA, the CDR3 is TGTGCCAGCAGCGTAGATATCCGGGGGAACACTGAAGCTTTCTTT. As protein: CASSVDIRGNTEAFF. Supplemented by reference TRBV9 and TRBJ1-1, the full variable domain reads DSGVTQTPKHLITATGQRVTLRCSPRSGDLSVYWYQQSLDQGLQFLIQYYNGEERAKGNILERFSAQQFPDLHSELNLSSLELGDSALYFCASSVDIRGNTEAFFGQGTRLTVV.

The chain recombines TRBV5-1 with TRBJ1-1, with TRBD1 matching over 8 bases. CDR1 is SGHRS, CDR2 YFSETQ, per germline. The CDR3 has 13 residues. The J segment lost 4 bases and the V segment lost 2 bases, leaving 1 base of the junction unmatched. The DNA for the CDR3 is TGCGCCAGCAGCTTCGGACAGGGCACTGAAGCTTTCTTT. Encoded protein: CASSFGQGTEAFF.

J is TRBJ2-3 and V is TRBV7-3, with a possible D match to TRBD2 (6 bases). The CDR3 has 14 residues. Trimming removed 2 bases at V and 3 bases at J, with 9 bases between. Germline-derived CDR1 and CDR2 are SGHTA and FQGTGA. In DNA, the CDR3 is TGTGCCAGCAGCTTAGCGGGGCTGACAGATACGCAGTATTTT. Translation gives CASSLAGLTDTQYF.

This clone was detected many times. The chain has TRBV7-9 and TRBJ2-3, with D possibly matching TRBD1 (6 bases). This CDR3 comprises 14 residues. Per germline, CDR1 SEHNR and CDR2 FQNEAQ (reference sequence). Trimming left V 5 bases short and J 4 bases short, with 13 bases between. The CDR3 coding sequence is TGTGCCAGCAGCATCCTACAGGGACCAGATACGCAGTATTTT. Translating it yields CASSILQGPDTQYF.

The chain combines TRBV11-2 with TRBJ2-7, with TRBD2 matching 9 bases. V lost 7 bases, J lost 4 bases, and 8 bases stayed unmatched. The CDR3 runs to 14 residues. Germline CDR1 is SGHAT and CDR2 is FQNNGV. The CDR3 reads CASTPTSGSYEQYF. DNA of the CDR3: TGTGCCAGCACCCCCACTAGCGGGTCTTACGAGCAGTACTTC.

The rearrangement joins TRBV5-4 to TRBJ2-3; a possible D gene is TRBD2 (5 bases). Germline V gene sequence: CDR1 SGHNT, CDR2 YYREEE (reference sequence). V was pared by 0 bases and J by 2 bases, with 7 bases between. The CDR3 runs 14 residues. The CDR3 loop is CASSLGGYTDTQYF. The CDR3 DNA follows: TGTGCCAGCAGCTTGGGCGGGTACACAGATACGCAGTATTTT.